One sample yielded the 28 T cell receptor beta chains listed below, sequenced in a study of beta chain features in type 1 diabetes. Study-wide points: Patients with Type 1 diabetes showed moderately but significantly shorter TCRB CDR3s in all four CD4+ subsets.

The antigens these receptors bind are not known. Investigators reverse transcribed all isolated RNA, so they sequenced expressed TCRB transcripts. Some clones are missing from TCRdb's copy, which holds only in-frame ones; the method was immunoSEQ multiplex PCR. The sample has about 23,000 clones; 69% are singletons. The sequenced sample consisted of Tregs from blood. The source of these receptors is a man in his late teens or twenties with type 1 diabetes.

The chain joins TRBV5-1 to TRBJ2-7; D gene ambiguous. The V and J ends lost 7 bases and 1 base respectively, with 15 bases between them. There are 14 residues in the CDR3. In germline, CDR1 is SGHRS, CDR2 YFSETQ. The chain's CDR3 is CASREVTDSYEQYF. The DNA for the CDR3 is TGCGCCAGCCGCGAAGTCACAGATTCCTACGAGCAGTACTTC.

This CDR3 is CSVGGQDNTQHF. The DNA for the CDR3 is TGCAGCGTTGGGGGACAAGATAATACCCAGCATTTT. V and J are TRBV29-1 and TRBJ1-5; possible D gene TRBD1, 6 bases. Germline lookup yields CDR1 SQVTM and CDR2 ANQGSEA. This CDR3 spans 12 amino acids. The germline V and J ends were trimmed by 4 bases and 11 bases, with 15 bases remaining between them.

The CDR3 reads CASSYSTGYNEQFF. The CDR3 nucleotides are TGTGCCAGCAGTTACTCGACAGGGTACAATGAGCAGTTCTTC. This sequence joins TRBV6-5 and TRBJ2-1, with 7 bases that match TRBD1. V shed 0 bases, J shed 4 bases, and the junction held 0 bases outside the gene matches. The CDR3 is made up of 14 amino acids. CDR1 and CDR2 from the germline V gene are MNHEY and SVGAGI.

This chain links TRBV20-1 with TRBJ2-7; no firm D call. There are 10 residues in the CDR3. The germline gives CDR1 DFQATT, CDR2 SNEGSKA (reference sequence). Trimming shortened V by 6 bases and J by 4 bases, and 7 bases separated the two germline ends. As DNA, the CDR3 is TGCAGTGCGGCCCCTTACGAGCAGTACTTC. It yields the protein CSAAPYEQYF.

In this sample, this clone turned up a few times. The CDR3 is CATKREASGNEQFF. CDR3 bases: TGTGCCACCAAACGGGAGGCATCTGGCAATGAGCAGTTCTTC. The rearrangement uses TRBV15 and TRBJ2-1; 7 bases are shared with TRBD2. Germline values: CDR1 LNHNV, CDR2 YYDKDF (reference sequence). The CDR3 length is 14 residues. The V and J ends lost 7 bases and 6 bases, in that order; junction bases with no gene match: 9.

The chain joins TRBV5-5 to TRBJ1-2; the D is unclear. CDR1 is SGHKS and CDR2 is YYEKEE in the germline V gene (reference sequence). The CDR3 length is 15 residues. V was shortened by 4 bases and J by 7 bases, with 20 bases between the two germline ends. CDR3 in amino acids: CASSLEAALPLGYTF. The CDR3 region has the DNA TGTGCCAGCAGCCTGGAGGCGGCCCTCCCTCTTGGCTACACCTTC.

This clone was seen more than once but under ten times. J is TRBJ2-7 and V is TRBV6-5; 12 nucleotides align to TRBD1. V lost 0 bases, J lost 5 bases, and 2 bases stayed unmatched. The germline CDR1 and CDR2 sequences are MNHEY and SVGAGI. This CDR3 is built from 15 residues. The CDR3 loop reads CASSYSGTGGDEQYF. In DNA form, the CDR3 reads TGTGCCAGCAGTTACTCGGGGACAGGGGGCGACGAGCAGTACTTC.

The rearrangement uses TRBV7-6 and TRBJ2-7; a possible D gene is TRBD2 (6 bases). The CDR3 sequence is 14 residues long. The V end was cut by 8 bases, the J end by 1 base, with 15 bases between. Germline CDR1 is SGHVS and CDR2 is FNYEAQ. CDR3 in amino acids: CASGPHGGSYEQYF. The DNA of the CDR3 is TGTGCCAGCGGACCCCATGGGGGGTCCTACGAGCAGTACTTC. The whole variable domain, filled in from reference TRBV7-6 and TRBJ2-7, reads GAGVSQSPRYKVTKRGQDVALRCDPISGHVSLYWYRQALGQGPEFLTYFNYEAQQDKSGLPNDRFSAERPEGSISTLTIQRTEQRDSAMYRCASGPHGGSYEQYFGPGTRLTVT.

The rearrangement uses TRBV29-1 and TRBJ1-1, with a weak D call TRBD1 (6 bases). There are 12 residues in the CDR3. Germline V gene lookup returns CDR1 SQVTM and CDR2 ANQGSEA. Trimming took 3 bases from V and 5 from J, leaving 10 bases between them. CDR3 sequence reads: CSVDRGKTEAFF. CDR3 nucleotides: TGCAGCGTTGACAGGGGAAAGACTGAAGCTTTCTTT.

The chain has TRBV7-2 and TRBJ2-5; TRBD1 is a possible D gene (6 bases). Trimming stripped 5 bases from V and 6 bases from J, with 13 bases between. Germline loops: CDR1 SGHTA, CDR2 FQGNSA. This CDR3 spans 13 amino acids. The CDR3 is CASSDTGWQTQYF. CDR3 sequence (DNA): TGTGCCAGCAGCGACACAGGGTGGCAGACCCAGTACTTC.

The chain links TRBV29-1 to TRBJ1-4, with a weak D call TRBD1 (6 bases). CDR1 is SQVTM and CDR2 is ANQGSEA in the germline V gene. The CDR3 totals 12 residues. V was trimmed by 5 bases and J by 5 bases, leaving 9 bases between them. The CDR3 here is CSVRQENEKLFF. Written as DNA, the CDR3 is TGCAGCGTTCGACAGGAGAATGAAAAACTGTTTTTT.

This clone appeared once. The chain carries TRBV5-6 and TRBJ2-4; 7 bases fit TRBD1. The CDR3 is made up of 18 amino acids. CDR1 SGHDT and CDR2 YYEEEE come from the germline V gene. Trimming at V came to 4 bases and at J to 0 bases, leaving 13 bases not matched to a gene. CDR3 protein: CASSPGTAWGRAKNIQYF. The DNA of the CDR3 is TGTGCCAGCAGCCCCGGGACAGCTTGGGGGAGAGCCAAAAACATTCAGTACTTC. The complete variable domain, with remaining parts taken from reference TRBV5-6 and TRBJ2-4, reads DAGVTQSPTHLIKTRGQQVTLRCSPKSGHDTVSWYQQALGQGPQFIFQYYEEEERQRGNFPDRFSGHQFPNYSSELNVNALLLGDSALYLCASSPGTAWGRAKNIQYFGAGTRLSVL.

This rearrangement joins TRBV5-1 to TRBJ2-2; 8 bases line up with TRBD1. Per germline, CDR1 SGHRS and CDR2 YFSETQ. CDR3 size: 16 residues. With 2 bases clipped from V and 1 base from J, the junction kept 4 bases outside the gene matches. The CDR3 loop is CASSFGTGLNTGELFF. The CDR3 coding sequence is TGCGCCAGCAGCTTCGGGACAGGTTTGAACACCGGGGAGCTGTTTTTT.

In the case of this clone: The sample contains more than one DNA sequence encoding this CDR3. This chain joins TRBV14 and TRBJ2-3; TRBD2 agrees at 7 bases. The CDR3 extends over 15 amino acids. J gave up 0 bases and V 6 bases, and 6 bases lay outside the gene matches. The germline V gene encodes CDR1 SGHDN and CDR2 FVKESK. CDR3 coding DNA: TGTGCCAGCAGAGGGACTACGACTAGCACAGATACGCAGTATTTT. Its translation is CASRGTTTSTDTQYF.

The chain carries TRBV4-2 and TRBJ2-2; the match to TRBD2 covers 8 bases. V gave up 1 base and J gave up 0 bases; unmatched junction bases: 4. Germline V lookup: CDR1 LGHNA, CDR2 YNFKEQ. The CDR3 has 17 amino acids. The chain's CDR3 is CASSQVPGRANTGELFF. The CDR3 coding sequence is TGTGCCAGCAGCCAAGTACCCGGGAGGGCGAACACCGGGGAGCTGTTTTTT.

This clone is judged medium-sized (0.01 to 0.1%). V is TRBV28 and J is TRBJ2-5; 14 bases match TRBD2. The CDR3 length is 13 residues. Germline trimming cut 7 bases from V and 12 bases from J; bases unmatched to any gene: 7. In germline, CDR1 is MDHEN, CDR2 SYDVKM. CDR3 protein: CASTRTSGRSEYF. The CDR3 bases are TGTGCCAGCACCAGGACTAGCGGGAGGTCTGAGTACTTC.

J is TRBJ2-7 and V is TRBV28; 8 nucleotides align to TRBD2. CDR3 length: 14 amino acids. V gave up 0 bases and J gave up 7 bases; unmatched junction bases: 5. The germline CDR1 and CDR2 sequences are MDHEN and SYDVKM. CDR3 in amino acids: CASSLWSGSAEQYF. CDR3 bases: TGTGCCAGCAGTTTATGGAGCGGGAGTGCTGAGCAGTACTTC.

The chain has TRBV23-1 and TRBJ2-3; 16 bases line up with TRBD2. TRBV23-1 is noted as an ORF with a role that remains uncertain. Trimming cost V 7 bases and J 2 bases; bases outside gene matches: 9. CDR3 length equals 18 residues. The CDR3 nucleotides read TGCGCCAGCATCCTGGGACTAGCGGGAGGGCGATCCACAGATACGCAGTATTTT. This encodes CASILGLAGGRSTDTQYF.

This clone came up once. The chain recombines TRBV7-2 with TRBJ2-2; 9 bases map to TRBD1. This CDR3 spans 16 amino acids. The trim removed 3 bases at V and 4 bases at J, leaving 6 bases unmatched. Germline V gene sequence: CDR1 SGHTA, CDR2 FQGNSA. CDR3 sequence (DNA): TGTGCCAGCAGCTTCCACAGGGGGCTAGGCACCGGGGAGCTGTTTTTT. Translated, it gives CASSFHRGLGTGELFF.

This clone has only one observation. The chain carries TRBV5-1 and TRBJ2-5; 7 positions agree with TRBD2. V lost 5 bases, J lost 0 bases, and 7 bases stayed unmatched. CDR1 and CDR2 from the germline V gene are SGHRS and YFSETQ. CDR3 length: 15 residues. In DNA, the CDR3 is TGCGCCAGCAGGGGTTCCCTAGCGGACCAAGAGACCCAGTACTTC. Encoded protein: CASRGSLADQETQYF.

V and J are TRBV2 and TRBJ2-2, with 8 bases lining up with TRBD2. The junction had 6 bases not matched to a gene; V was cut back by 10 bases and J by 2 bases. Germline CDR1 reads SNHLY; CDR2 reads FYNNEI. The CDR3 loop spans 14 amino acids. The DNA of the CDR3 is TGTGCCACACGGGAGGGCCTAAACACCGGGGAGCTGTTTTTT. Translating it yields CATREGLNTGELFF.

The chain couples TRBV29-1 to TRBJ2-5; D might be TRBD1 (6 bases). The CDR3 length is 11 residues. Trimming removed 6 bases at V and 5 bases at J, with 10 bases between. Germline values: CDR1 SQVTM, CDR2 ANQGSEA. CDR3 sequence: CSVSGVETQYF. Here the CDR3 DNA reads TGCAGCGTATCAGGGGTGGAGACCCAGTACTTC.

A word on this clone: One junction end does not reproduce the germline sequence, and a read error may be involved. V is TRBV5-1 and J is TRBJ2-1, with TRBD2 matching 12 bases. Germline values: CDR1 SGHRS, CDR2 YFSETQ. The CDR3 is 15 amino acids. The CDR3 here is CASSLDLAGGPNWLF. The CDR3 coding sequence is TGCGCCAGCAGCTTGGATCTAGCGGGAGGGCCTAATTGGCTCTTC.

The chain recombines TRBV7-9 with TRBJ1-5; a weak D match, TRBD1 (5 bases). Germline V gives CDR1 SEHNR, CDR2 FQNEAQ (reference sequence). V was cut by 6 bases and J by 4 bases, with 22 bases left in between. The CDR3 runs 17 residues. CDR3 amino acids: CASSHTSMSGGNQPQHF. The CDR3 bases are TGTGCCAGCAGTCATACGAGTATGTCTGGGGGGAATCAGCCCCAGCATTTT. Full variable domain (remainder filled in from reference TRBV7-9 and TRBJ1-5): DTGVSQNPRHKITKRGQNVTFRCDPISEHNRLYWYRQTLGQGPEFLTYFQNEAQLEKSRLLSDRFSAERPKGSFSTLEIQRTEQGDSAMYLCASSHTSMSGGNQPQHFGDGTRLSIL.

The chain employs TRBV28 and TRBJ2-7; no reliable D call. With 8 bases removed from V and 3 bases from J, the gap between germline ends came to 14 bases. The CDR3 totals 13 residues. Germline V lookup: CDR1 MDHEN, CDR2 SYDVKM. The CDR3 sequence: CASFSNLGYEQYF. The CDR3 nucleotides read TGTGCCAGCTTTAGTAACCTCGGCTACGAGCAGTACTTC. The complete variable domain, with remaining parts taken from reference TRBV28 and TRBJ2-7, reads DVKVTQSSRYLVKRTGEKVFLECVQDMDHENMFWYRQDPGLGLRLIYFSYDVKMKEKGDIPEGYSVSREKKERFSLILESASTNQTSMYLCASFSNLGYEQYFGPGTRLTVT.

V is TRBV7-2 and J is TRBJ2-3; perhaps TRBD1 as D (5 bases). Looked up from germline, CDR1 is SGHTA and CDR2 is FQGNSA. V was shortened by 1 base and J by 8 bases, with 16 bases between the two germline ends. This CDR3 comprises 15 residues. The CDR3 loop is CASSLEGQGLFTQYF. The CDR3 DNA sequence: TGTGCCAGCAGCTTAGAGGGGCAAGGGCTTTTTACGCAGTATTTT.

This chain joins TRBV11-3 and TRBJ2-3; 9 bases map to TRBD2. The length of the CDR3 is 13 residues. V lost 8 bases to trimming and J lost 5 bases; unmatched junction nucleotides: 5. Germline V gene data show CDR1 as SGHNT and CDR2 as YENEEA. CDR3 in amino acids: CASSGLAKDTQYF. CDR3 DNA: TGTGCCAGCTCCGGACTAGCGAAAGATACGCAGTATTTT.

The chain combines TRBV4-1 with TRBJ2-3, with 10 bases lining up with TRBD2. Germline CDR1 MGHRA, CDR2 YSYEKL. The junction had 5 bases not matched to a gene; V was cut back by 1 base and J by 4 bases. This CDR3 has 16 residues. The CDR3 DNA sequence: TGCGCCAGCAGCCAAGGAGCGGGGGGGCTTCCAGATACGCAGTATTTT. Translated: CASSQGAGGLPDTQYF.